These T cell receptor beta chains were read from a single sample in a study of cytomegalovirus exposure and HLA in healthy donors. Repertoires were generated with immunoSEQ multiplex PCR, while TCRdb's copy carries only in-frame clones and drops some. The profile shows about 100,000 clones, approximately 75% of them singletons. The specimen sequenced was PBMCs. Receptors originate from a woman between 40 and 55 years old in good health and CMV-seronegative. The CDR3 runs from the conserved cysteine through the conserved F or W. A D gene is named only where the DNA matches it firmly. Some rows have no size entry. The others give once, few or many, or a class for an expanded clone.

TRBD2 | few | TRBJ2-7 | TRBV7-6 | CASSSLRGEVYEQYF | TGTGCCAGCAGCTCCCTCCGGGGGGAGGTCTACGAGCAGTACTTC
NA | NA | TRBJ1-1 | TRBV6-5 | CVSTPTVNTEAFF | TGTGTCAGCACTCCGACAGTGAACACTGAAGCTTTCTTT
NA | NA | TRBJ1-2 | TRBV6-5 | CASSPNLGYTF | TGTGCCAGCAGCCCTAACCTTGGCTACACCTTC
TRBD2 | few | TRBJ2-5 | TRBV11-2 | CASSLVAGGPSGGGQYF | TGTGCCAGCAGCTTAGTGGCGGGAGGACCTTCTGGGGGAGGCCAGTACTTC
TRBD2 | NA | TRBJ2-3 | TRBV9 | CASSAGRTSVDTDTQYF | TGTGCCAGCAGCGCGGGAAGGACTAGCGTGGACACAGATACGCAGTATTTT
TRBD2 | NA | TRBJ2-1 | TRBV7-3 | CASSLLREGEQFF | TGTGCCAGCAGCTTACTCAGGGAGGGTGAGCAGTTCTTC
NA | NA | TRBJ1-2 | TRBV6-5 | CASSYSRGISGYTF | TGTGCCAGCAGTTACTCAAGAGGGATCAGTGGCTACACCTTC
NA | NA | TRBJ1-6 | TRBV19 | CASSMMPPGVGSPLHF | TGTGCCAGTAGTATGATGCCCCCAGGGGTAGGTTCACCCCTCCACTTT
TRBD1 | NA | TRBJ2-2 | TRBV29-1 | CSVIEGQTNTGELFF | TGCAGCGTGATAGAGGGACAGACGAACACCGGGGAGCTGTTTTTT
TRBD1 | NA | TRBJ2-3 | TRBV7-3 | CASSWTGGPTDTQYF | TGTGCCAGCAGCTGGACAGGGGGCCCCACAGATACGCAGTATTTT
NA | NA | TRBJ2-7 | TRBV7-2 | CASSLGRGTPIRYF | TGTGCCAGCAGCTTAGGTCGGGGAACTCCAATACGGTACTTC
NA | once | TRBJ2-3 | TRBV27 | CATLGASTDTQYF | TGTGCCACCTTGGGGGCCTCAACAGATACGCAGTATTTT
NA | few | TRBJ1-2 | TRBV4-2 | CASSQVSANYGYTF | TGTGCCAGCAGCCAAGTCTCTGCTAACTATGGCTACACCTTC
NA | NA | TRBJ2-1 | TRBV2 | CASREDYYNEQFF | TGTGCCAGCAGAGAGGACTACTACAATGAGCAGTTCTTC
NA | NA | TRBJ2-5 | TRBV11-1 | CASTMGPETQYF | TGTGCCAGCACCATGGGGCCCGAGACCCAGTACTTC
NA | NA | TRBJ1-2 | TRBV28 | CASHPSLGGWDGYTF | TGTGCCAGCCATCCTTCTTTAGGAGGGTGGGATGGCTACACCTTC
TRBD1 | NA | TRBJ2-3 | TRBV4-3 | CASSPWTGTLSTDTQYF | TGCGCCAGCAGCCCCTGGACAGGGACCTTGAGCACAGATACGCAGTATTTT
NA | NA | TRBJ2-7 | TRBV2 | CASSGGVAISYEQYF | TGTGCCAGCAGTGGGGGGGTGGCGATATCTTACGAGCAGTACTTC
NA | NA | TRBJ2-7 | TRBV7-9 | CASSSLGGGAIMSYEQYF | TGTGCCAGCAGCTCCCTCGGTGGGGGGGCTATAATGTCCTACGAGCAGTACTTC
NA | NA | TRBJ1-1 | TRBV7-2 | CASRPSTEAFF | TGTGCCAGCAGACCGAGCACTGAAGCTTTCTTT
NA | NA | TRBJ1-5 | TRBV28 | CASREGIQPQHF | TGTGCCAGCAGGGAGGGTATTCAGCCCCAGCATTTT
NA | NA | TRBJ1-6 | TRBV30 | CAWSPGWNSPLHF | TGTGCCTGGAGTCCAGGGTGGAATTCACCCCTCCACTTT
TRBD1 | NA | TRBJ2-4 | TRBV18 | CASSPGTGGYIQYF | TGTGCCAGCTCACCCGGGACAGGGGGTTACATTCAGTACTTC
TRBD1 | NA | TRBJ2-4 | TRBV9 | CASSVAGTGNIQYF | TGTGCCAGCAGCGTAGCGGGGACAGGGAACATTCAGTACTTC
NA | once | TRBJ1-3 | TRBV5-4 | CASSLTGDSGNTIYF | TGTGCCAGCAGCTTGACGGGAGACTCTGGAAACACCATATATTTT
TRBD2 | NA | TRBJ2-3 | TRBV28 | CASSRTSGRTDTQYF | TGTGCCAGCAGTCGCACTAGCGGGAGAACAGATACGCAGTATTTT
TRBD1 | NA | TRBJ1-6 | TRBV11-2 | CASSDWGQARNSPLHF | TGTGCCAGCAGCGACTGGGGACAGGCACGGAATTCACCCCTCCACTTT
NA | NA | TRBJ2-1 | TRBV13 | CASSLRREHNEQFF | TGTGCCAGCAGCTTAAGGAGGGAACACAATGAGCAGTTCTTC
NA | NA | TRBJ2-1 | TRBV6-6 | CASIKGAGKYNEQFF | TGTGCCAGCATCAAGGGAGCTGGCAAATACAATGAGCAGTTCTTC
TRBD1 | NA | TRBJ2-7 | TRBV7-2 | CASSLFGTGAYEQYF | TGTGCCAGCAGCTTATTTGGGACAGGCGCCTACGAGCAGTACTTC
TRBD2 | NA | TRBJ2-3 | TRBV7-6 | CASSQTSGSGDTQYF | TGTGCCAGCAGCCAGACTAGCGGGAGTGGAGATACGCAGTATTTT
TRBD2 | NA | TRBJ2-5 | TRBV2 | CASQRGIQETQYF | TGTGCCAGCCAGCGGGGGATCCAAGAGACCCAGTACTTC
NA | NA | TRBJ2-1 | TRBV5-4 | CASSLFLPSSYNEQFF | TGTGCCAGCAGCTTGTTCCTTCCCTCCTCCTACAATGAGCAGTTCTTC
NA | NA | TRBJ2-5 | TRBV7-7 | CASSLGGAGTVETQYF | TGTGCTAGCAGCTTAGGGGGGGCAGGGACAGTAGAGACCCAGTACTTC
TRBD1 | NA | TRBJ1-6 | TRBV13 | CASSTSDRGKNSPLHF | TGTGCCAGCAGCACCTCGGACAGGGGTAAAAATTCACCCCTCCACTTT
NA | NA | TRBJ1-1 | TRBV5-1 | CASSYSGGTEAFF | TGCGCCAGCAGCTACTCGGGGGGCACTGAAGCTTTCTTT
TRBD1 | NA | TRBJ2-7 | TRBV18 | CASSPGQRHEQYF | TGTGCCAGCTCACCGGGACAGCGCCACGAGCAGTACTTC
TRBD1 | NA | TRBJ2-5 | TRBV7-6 | CASSLNRGQETQYF | TGTGCCAGCAGCTTAAACAGGGGGCAGGAGACCCAGTACTTC
TRBD1 | few | TRBJ2-7 | TRBV19 | CASSGYRGPYEQYF | TGTGCCAGTAGTGGTTACAGGGGTCCCTACGAGCAGTACTTC
TRBD2 | NA | TRBJ2-3 | TRBV4-3 | CASSQEVHAGGTDTQYF | TGCGCCAGCAGCCAAGAAGTTCATGCGGGGGGCACAGATACGCAGTATTTT
TRBD1 | NA | TRBJ1-6 | TRBV5-1 | CASSWTGGERSPLHF | TGCGCCAGCAGCTGGACAGGGGGCGAACGGTCACCCCTCCACTTT
TRBD1 | NA | TRBJ1-6 | TRBV7-9 | CASSFGQGASPLHF | TGTGCCAGCAGCTTCGGACAGGGGGCTTCACCCCTCCACTTT
NA | few | TRBJ1-2 | TRBV4-3 | CASSQDQIRVRLLGYGYTF | TGCGCCAGCAGCCAAGATCAAATTCGGGTGCGTCTTCTTGGCTATGGCTACACCTTC
NA | NA | TRBJ1-1 | TRBV30 | CAGIGQVYTEAFF | TGTGCCGGAATTGGACAAGTATACACTGAAGCTTTCTTT
TRBD1 | NA | TRBJ1-5 | TRBV6-5 | CASSPDRGYQPQHF | TGTGCCAGCAGTCCTGACAGGGGCTATCAGCCCCAGCATTTT
NA | once | TRBJ1-5 | TRBV18 | CASSPRSNQPQHF | TGTGCCAGCTCACCGAGAAGCAATCAGCCCCAGCATTTT
NA | NA | TRBJ2-5 | TRBV11-2 | CASSLEGFGGETQYF | TGTGCCAGCAGCTTAGAAGGGTTTGGCGGGGAGACCCAGTACTTC
TRBD1 | NA | TRBJ2-7 | TRBV5-8 | CASSLVDRATYEQYF | TGTGCCAGCAGCTTGGTCGACAGGGCTACCTACGAGCAGTACTTC
TRBD2 | NA | TRBJ2-3 | TRBV7-9 | CASSLPWTSDFTDTQYF | TGTGCCAGCAGCTTACCGTGGACTAGCGATTTCACAGATACGCAGTATTTT
TRBD1 | NA | TRBJ2-1 | TRBV4-1 | CASSQDQLTDRGFEQFF | TGCGCCAGCAGCCAAGATCAATTGACGGACAGGGGCTTTGAGCAGTTCTTC